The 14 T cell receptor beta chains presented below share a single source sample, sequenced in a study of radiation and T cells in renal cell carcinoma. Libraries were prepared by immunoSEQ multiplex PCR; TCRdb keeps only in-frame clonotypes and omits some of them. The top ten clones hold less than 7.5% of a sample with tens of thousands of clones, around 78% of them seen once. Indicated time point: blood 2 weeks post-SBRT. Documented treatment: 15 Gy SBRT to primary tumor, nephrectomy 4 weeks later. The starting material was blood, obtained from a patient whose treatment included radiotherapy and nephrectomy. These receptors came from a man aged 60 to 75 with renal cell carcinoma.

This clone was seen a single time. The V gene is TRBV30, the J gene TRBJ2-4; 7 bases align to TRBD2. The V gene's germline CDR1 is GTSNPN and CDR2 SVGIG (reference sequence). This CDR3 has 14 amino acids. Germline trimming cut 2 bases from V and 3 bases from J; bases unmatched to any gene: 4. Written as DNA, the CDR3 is TGTGCCTGGAGTTCGGGGGGAGGCAAAAACATTCAGTACTTC. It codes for CAWSSGGGKNIQYF. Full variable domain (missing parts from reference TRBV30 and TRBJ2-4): SQTIHQWPATLVQPVGSPLSLECTVEGTSNPNLYWYRQAAGRGLQLLFYSVGIGQISSEVPQNLSASRPQDRQFILSSKKLLLSDSGFYLCAWSSGGGKNIQYFGAGTRLSVL.

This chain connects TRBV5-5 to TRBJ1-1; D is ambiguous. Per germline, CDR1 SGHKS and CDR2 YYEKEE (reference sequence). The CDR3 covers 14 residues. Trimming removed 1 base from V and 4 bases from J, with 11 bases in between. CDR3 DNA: TGTGCCAGCAGCTTGAAAATTGATCGCACTGAAGCTTTCTTT. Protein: CASSLKIDRTEAFF.

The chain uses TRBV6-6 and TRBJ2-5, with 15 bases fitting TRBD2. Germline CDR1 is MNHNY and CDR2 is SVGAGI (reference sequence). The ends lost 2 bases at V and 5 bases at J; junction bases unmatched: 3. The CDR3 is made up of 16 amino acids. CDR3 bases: TGTGCCAGCAGTTACGGACTAGCGGGGGGGAAGGAGACCCAGTACTTC. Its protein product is CASSYGLAGGKETQYF.

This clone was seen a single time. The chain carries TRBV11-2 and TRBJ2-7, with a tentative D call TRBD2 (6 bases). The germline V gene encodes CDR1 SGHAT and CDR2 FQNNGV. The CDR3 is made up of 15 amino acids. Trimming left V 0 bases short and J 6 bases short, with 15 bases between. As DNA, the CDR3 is TGTGCCAGCAGCTTAGATTGGTCCGGGAGTGGCGAGCAGTACGTC. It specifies CASSLDWSGSGEQYV.

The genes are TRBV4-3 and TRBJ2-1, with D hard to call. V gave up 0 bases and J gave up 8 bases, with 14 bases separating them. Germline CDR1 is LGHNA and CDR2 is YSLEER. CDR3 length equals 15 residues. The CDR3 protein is CASSQDLSSRHEQFF. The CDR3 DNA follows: TGCGCCAGCAGCCAAGATTTGAGCTCTCGGCATGAGCAGTTCTTC.

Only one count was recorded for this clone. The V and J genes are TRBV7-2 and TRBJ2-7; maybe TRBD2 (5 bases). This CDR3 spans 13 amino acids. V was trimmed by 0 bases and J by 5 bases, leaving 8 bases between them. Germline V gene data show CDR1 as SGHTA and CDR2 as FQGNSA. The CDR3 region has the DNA TGTGCCAGCAGCTTAGCGTCCGGGAACGAGCAGTACTTC. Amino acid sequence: CASSLASGNEQYF. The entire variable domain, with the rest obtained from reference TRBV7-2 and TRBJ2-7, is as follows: GAGVSQSPSNKVTEKGKDVELRCDPISGHTALYWYRQSLGQGLEFLIYFQGNSAPDKSGLPSDRFSAERTGGSVSTLTIQRTQQEDSAVYLCASSLASGNEQYFGPGTRLTVT.

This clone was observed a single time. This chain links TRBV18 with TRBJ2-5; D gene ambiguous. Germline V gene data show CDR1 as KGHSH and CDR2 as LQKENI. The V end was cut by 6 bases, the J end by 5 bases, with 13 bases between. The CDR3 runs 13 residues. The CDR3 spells CASSSQLGETQYF. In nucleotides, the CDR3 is TGTGCCAGCTCCTCCCAACTCGGGGAGACCCAGTACTTC.

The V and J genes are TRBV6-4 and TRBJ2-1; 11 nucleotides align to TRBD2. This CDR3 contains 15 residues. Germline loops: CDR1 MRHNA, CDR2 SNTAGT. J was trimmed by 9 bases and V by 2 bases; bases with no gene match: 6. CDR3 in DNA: TGTGCCAGCAGTGACAGTCTAGCGGGAGGTGGTGAGCAGTTCTTC. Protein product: CASSDSLAGGGEQFF.

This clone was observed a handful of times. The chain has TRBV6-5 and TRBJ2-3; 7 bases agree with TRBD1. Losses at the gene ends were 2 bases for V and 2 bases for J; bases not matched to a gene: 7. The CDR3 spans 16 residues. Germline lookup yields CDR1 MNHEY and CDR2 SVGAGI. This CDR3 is CASSYARDSATDTQYF. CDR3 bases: TGTGCCAGCAGTTACGCCCGGGACAGTGCCACAGATACGCAGTATTTT.

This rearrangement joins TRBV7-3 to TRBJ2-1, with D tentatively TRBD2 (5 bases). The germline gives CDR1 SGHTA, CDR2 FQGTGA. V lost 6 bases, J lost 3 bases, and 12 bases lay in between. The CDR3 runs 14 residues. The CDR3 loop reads CASSPSGNYNEQFF. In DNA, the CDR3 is TGTGCCAGCAGTCCGTCCGGGAACTACAATGAGCAGTTCTTC.

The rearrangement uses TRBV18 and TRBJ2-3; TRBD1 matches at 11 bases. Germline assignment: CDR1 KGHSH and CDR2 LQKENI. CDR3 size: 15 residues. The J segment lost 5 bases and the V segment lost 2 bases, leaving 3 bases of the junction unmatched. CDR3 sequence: CASSPMGQGGDTQYF. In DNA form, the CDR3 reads TGTGCCAGCTCACCAATGGGACAGGGGGGAGATACGCAGTATTTT.

In DNA, the CDR3 is TGTGCCAGCAGCCCGAGACTAGCGGACACAGATACGCAGTATTTT. Its protein product is CASSPRLADTDTQYF. The chain uses TRBV7-2 and TRBJ2-3, with 9 bases aligning to TRBD2. Germline loops: CDR1 SGHTA, CDR2 FQGNSA. The CDR3 runs to 15 residues. V was clipped by 5 bases and J by 2 bases; unmatched bases: 5.

CDR3 DNA: TGTGCCTGGAGTACAGCGGGGGACCAAGAGACCCAGTACTTC. Its translation: CAWSTAGDQETQYF. V and J are TRBV30 and TRBJ2-5; 8 positions agree with TRBD2. The germline V gene encodes CDR1 GTSNPN and CDR2 SVGIG (reference sequence). This CDR3 is built from 14 residues. Trimming cost V 2 bases and J 0 bases; bases outside gene matches: 2.

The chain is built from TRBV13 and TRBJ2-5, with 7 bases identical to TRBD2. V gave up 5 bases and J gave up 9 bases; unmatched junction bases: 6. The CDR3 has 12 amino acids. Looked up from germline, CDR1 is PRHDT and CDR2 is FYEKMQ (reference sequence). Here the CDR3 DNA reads TGTGCCAGCAGCGGGAGGGACGGGGCCCAGTACTTC. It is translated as CASSGRDGAQYF. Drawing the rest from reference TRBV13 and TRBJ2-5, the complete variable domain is AAGVIQSPRHLIKEKRETATLKCYPIPRHDTVYWYQQGPGQDPQFLISFYEKMQSDKGSIPDRFSAQQFSDYHSELNMSSLELGDSALYFCASSGRDGAQYFGPGTRLLVL.